The 9 T cell receptor beta chains below all came from one sample that was sequenced in a study of T cell repertoires in cytomegalovirus infection. Antigens of these TCRs are unknown. Each CDR3 protein is one row after TCRdb ran MiXCR on the reads. Of some 110,000 distinct CDR3 sequences in the sample, over 9% were seen once. Input material: PBMCs, sequenced either directly or after in vitro stimulation (not recorded which). Every receptor here comes from a human donor in good health (CMV status not recorded). Some clones in this sample may be carry-over from other donors' samples.

The rearrangement joins TRBV6-5 to TRBJ2-5, with 8 bases that match TRBD1. In germline, CDR1 is MNHEY, CDR2 SVGAGI. The CDR3 is 14 amino acids. V lost 6 bases and J lost 2; bases outside the gene matches: 5. The CDR3 DNA is TGTGCCAGCAGATCCGGACAGGGTCAAGAGACCCAGTACTTC. This codes for CASRSGQGQETQYF.

This clonotype was observed many times. The chain recombines TRBV28 with TRBJ1-2; D is unresolved. With 3 bases removed from V and 4 bases from J, the gap between germline ends came to 12 bases. The CDR3 contains 14 residues. CDR1 and CDR2 from the germline V gene are MDHEN and SYDVKM. CDR3 protein: CASSFMISSYGYTF. CDR3 DNA sequence: TGTGCCAGCAGTTTCATGATTTCTTCCTATGGCTACACCTTC.

This clonotype appeared a few times. The J gene is TRBJ1-1, the V gene TRBV18, with unresolved D. The CDR3 length is 15 residues. Deletions cut 3 bases from V and 0 bases from J, with 11 bases between. Germline CDR1 KGHSH, CDR2 LQKENI. The CDR3 sequence: CASSPHDQMNTEAFF. CDR3 coding DNA: TGTGCCAGCTCACCTCATGACCAGATGAACACTGAAGCTTTCTTT.

This chain links TRBV2 with TRBJ1-2, with no clear D. The V end was cut by 3 bases, the J end by 7 bases, with 12 bases between. Germline values: CDR1 SNHLY, CDR2 FYNNEI. The CDR3 sequence is 13 residues long. The CDR3 region has the DNA TGTGCCAGCAGTGATGTTGGTCGATCTGGCTACACCTTC. Translated, it gives CASSDVGRSGYTF.

The CDR3 loop reads CASSVGGFEQFF. The CDR3 nucleotides read TGTGCCAGCAGCGTAGGAGGTTTTGAGCAGTTCTTC. The chain is built from TRBV9 and TRBJ2-1; unclear D gene. Trimming removed 0 bases at V and 9 bases at J, with 7 bases between. The CDR3 runs 12 residues. CDR1 and CDR2 (germline): SGDLS, YYNGEE.

At least ten counts were recorded for this clonotype. The rearrangement links TRBV7-2 to TRBJ2-2; the D is unclear. This CDR3 has 13 residues. Germline CDR1 is SGHTA and CDR2 is FQGNSA. V was clipped by 1 base and J by 6 bases, with 6 bases between them. The CDR3 nucleotides are TGTGCCAGCAGCTTAGGACCTTCCGGGGAGCTGTTTTTT. It specifies CASSLGPSGELFF. Based on the CDR3 plus reference TRBV7-2 and TRBJ2-2, the full variable domain is GAGVSQSPSNKVTEKGKDVELRCDPISGHTALYWYRQSLGQGLEFLIYFQGNSAPDKSGLPSDRFSAERTGGSVSTLTIQRTQQEDSAVYLCASSLGPSGELFFGEGSRLTVL.

This clonotype was observed a few times. The rearrangement uses TRBV12-3 or TRBV12-4 and TRBJ1-2; no firm D call. V lost 2 bases, J lost 4 bases, and 5 bases lay in between. The length of the CDR3 is 12 residues. The CDR3 DNA reads as TGTGCCAGCAGTTTAACGTCCTATGGCTACACCTTC. Translating gives CASSLTSYGYTF.

Many counts were recorded for this clonotype. V usage is TRBV7-2 and J usage is TRBJ2-3, with 9 bases aligning to TRBD1. CDR3 length: 16 amino acids. Germline trimming cut 5 bases from V and 2 bases from J; bases unmatched to any gene: 8. Germline V gene lookup returns CDR1 SGHTA and CDR2 FQGNSA. This CDR3 is CASSLLTGGFTDTQYF. The CDR3 bases are TGTGCCAGCAGCCTCTTGACAGGGGGGTTCACAGATACGCAGTATTTT.

This clonotype was detected ten times or more. The CDR3 region is CATSDREYNEQFF. CDR3 bases: TGTGCCACCAGTGATAGAGAGTACAATGAGCAGTTCTTC. The V and J genes are TRBV24-1 and TRBJ2-1; unclear D gene. This CDR3 is 13 amino acids long. V was trimmed by 3 bases and J by 4 bases, leaving 6 bases between them. Germline CDR1 KGHDR, CDR2 SFDVKD.